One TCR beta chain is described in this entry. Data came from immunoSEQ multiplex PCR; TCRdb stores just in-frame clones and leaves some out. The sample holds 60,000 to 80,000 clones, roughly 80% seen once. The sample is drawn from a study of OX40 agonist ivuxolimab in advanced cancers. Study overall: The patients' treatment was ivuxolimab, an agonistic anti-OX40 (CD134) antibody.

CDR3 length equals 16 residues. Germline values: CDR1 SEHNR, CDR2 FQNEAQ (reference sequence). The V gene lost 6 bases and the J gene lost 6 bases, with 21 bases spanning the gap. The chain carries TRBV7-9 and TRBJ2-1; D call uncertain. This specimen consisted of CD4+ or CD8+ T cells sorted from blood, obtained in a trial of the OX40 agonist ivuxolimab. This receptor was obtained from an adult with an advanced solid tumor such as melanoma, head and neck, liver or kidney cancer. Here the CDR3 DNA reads TGTGCCAGCAGACCTACTGTTAAGACAAGCCCCAATGAGCAGTTCTTC. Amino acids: CASRPTVKTSPNEQFF.